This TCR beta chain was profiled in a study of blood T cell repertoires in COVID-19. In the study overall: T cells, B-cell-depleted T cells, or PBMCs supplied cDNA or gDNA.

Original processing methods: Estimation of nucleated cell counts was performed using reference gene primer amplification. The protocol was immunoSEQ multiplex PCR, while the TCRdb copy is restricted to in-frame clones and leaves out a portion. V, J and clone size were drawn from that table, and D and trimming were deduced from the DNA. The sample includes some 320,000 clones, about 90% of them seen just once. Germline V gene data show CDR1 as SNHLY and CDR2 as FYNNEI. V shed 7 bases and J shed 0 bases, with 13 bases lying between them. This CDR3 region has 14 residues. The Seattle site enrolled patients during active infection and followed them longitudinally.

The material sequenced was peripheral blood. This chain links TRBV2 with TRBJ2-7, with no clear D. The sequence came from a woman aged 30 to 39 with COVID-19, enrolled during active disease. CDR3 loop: CASTPRRSSYEQYF. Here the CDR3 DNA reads TGTGCCAGCACCCCAAGGAGAAGCTCCTACGAGCAGTACTTC.